Presented here are 22 T cell receptor beta chains from one specimen sequenced in a study of response to subunit inactivated influenza vaccine. TCRdb re-called the RT-PCR reads through MiXCR, storing one row per CDR3 protein. The table records approximately 500,000 distinct CDR3 sequences, 10% to 15% of them present only once. The material sequenced was PBMCs from blood, taken 45 days after vaccination. These receptors came from a man over 45 who received an inactivated influenza vaccine.

V and J are TRBV28 and TRBJ2-1; 10 nucleotides agree with TRBD2. V was clipped by 10 bases and J by 2 bases; unmatched bases: 5. The CDR3 has 14 amino acids. CDR1 is MDHEN and CDR2 is SYDVKM in the germline V gene. As DNA, the CDR3 is TGTGCCATCCAAGCGGGAGGGCCCTACAATGAGCAGTTCTTC. This gives the protein CAIQAGGPYNEQFF.

This chain joins TRBV5-1 and TRBJ2-2; TRBD1 is a possible D gene (5 bases). V was trimmed by 7 bases and J by 2 bases, leaving 12 bases between them. Germline lookup yields CDR1 SGHRS and CDR2 YFSETQ. This CDR3 spans 14 amino acids. The CDR3 DNA reads as TGCGCCAGCGAGGAGCAGGGAAACACCGGGGAGCTGTTTTTT. Protein: CASEEQGNTGELFF. Combining the CDR3 with reference TRBV5-1 and TRBJ2-2 gives the whole variable domain KAGVTQTPRYLIKTRGQQVTLSCSPISGHRSVSWYQQTPGQGLQFLFEYFSETQRNKGNFPGRFSGRQFSNSRSEMNVSTLELGDSALYLCASEEQGNTGELFFGEGSRLTVL.

CDR3 protein: CASSLTLEETQYF. CDR3 sequence (DNA): TGTGCCAGCAGCTTAACGTTGGAAGAGACCCAGTACTTC. The chain carries TRBV7-3 and TRBJ2-5, with D unclear. CDR3 length equals 13 residues. Trimming removed 0 bases at V and 3 bases at J, with 5 bases between. From germline, CDR1 is SGHTA and CDR2 FQGTGA.

This chain joins TRBV20-1 and TRBJ2-7; TRBD2 might be the D (5 bases). CDR3 size: 12 residues. Trimming took off 4 bases at V and 3 bases at J, with 10 bases between the two ends. Germline loops: CDR1 DFQATT, CDR2 SNEGSKA (reference sequence). CDR3 loop: CSATNGDYEQYF. The CDR3 DNA reads as TGCAGTGCTACTAACGGGGACTACGAGCAGTACTTC.

The gene calls are TRBV6-5 and TRBJ2-7, with D unresolved. The germline V gene encodes CDR1 MNHEY and CDR2 SVGAGI. The length of the CDR3 is 11 residues. Trimming took 6 bases from V and 6 from J, leaving 9 bases between them. The CDR3 reads CASSRDLEQYF. Written as DNA, the CDR3 is TGTGCCAGCAGCCGCGACCTCGAGCAGTACTTC.

This clonotype was counted a few times. The chain carries TRBV4-3 and TRBJ2-5, with D perhaps TRBD1 or TRBD2 (7 bases each). This CDR3 region has 15 residues. Germline V gene sequence: CDR1 LGHNA, CDR2 YSLEER. V lost 1 base to trimming and J lost 5 bases, with 14 bases between them. Here the CDR3 DNA reads TGCGCCAGCAGCCAAGGGGGAGGGGGCGGCGAGACCCAGTACTTC. It codes for CASSQGGGGGETQYF.

In this sample, this clonotype turned up a few times. An end of the junction does not agree with germline; a read error may underlie this. The rearrangement joins TRBV11-2 to TRBJ2-5; either TRBD1 or TRBD2 may supply D (5 bases each). The CDR3 has 11 amino acids. Germline lookup yields CDR1 SGHAT and CDR2 FQNNGV. The DNA of the CDR3 is TGTGCCAGCAGCGCAGGGAGTCTACCGCACTTC. It is translated as CASSAGSLPHF. Combining the CDR3 with reference TRBV11-2 and TRBJ2-5 gives the whole variable domain EAGVAQSPRYKIIEKRQSVAFWCNPISGHATLYWYQQILGQGPKLLIQFQNNGVVDDSQLPKDRFSAERLKGVDSTLKIQPAKLEDSAVYLCASSAGSLPHFGPGTRLLVL.

The V and J genes are TRBV12-3 or TRBV12-4 and TRBJ2-5; no reliable D call. V lost 3 bases to trimming and J lost 3 bases, with 5 bases between them. The CDR3 sequence is 12 residues long. The CDR3, as DNA: TGTGCCAGCAGTTTGTTGGAAGAGACCCAGTACTTC. Protein: CASSLLEETQYF.

The J gene is TRBJ2-5, the V gene TRBV10-3, with D perhaps TRBD1 (5 bases). The CDR3 is made up of 12 amino acids. V dropped 4 bases and J dropped 4 bases, with 7 bases sitting between them. CDR1 ENHRY and CDR2 SYGVKD come from the germline V gene. The CDR3 bases are TGTGCCATCAGTGTTAGGGGAGAGACCCAGTACTTC. Translated, it gives CAISVRGETQYF.

This clonotype was observed many times. The chain couples TRBV29-1 to TRBJ1-2; D remains ambiguous. The CDR3 is made up of 13 amino acids. Deletions cut 4 bases from V and 3 bases from J, with 12 bases between. Looked up from germline, CDR1 is SQVTM and CDR2 is ANQGSEA. The CDR3 DNA reads as TGCAGCGTTGGGCCCTTCGGCCACTATGGCTACACCTTC. Its translation is CSVGPFGHYGYTF.

This sequence joins TRBV7-9 and TRBJ2-5; D gene uncertain. Germline-derived CDR1 and CDR2 are SEHNR and FQNEAQ (reference sequence). This CDR3 has 15 residues. V shed 3 bases and J shed 0 bases, with 11 bases lying between them. The CDR3 nucleotides read TGTGCCAGCAGCTTGTCTGAAACAAACCAAGAGACCCAGTACTTC. As protein: CASSLSETNQETQYF.

V and J are TRBV5-1 and TRBJ2-2, with TRBD2 as a possible D gene (6 bases). Germline V gene data show CDR1 as SGHRS and CDR2 as YFSETQ. V gave up 2 bases and J gave up 5 bases, with 13 bases separating them. The CDR3 runs to 15 residues. As DNA, the CDR3 is TGCGCCAGCAGCTTTACCGGGACTCCTACCGGGGAGCTGTTTTTT. Protein sequence: CASSFTGTPTGELFF.

This clonotype was picked up a small number of times. J is TRBJ2-2 and V is TRBV15; D uncertain. V lost 0 bases, J lost 7 bases, and 18 bases lay in between. The CDR3 is made up of 17 amino acids. Germline V gene data show CDR1 as LNHNV and CDR2 as YYDKDF (reference sequence). CDR3 in amino acids: CATSRDPGLKEGGELFF. In DNA form, the CDR3 reads TGTGCCACCAGCAGAGATCCGGGCCTCAAGGAAGGCGGGGAGCTGTTTTTT.

The sample holds a few counts of this clonotype. V usage is TRBV7-7 and J usage is TRBJ2-6, with D unclear. V lost 5 bases, J lost 4 bases, and 15 bases lay in between. Germline V lookup: CDR1 SSHAT, CDR2 FNYEAQ (reference sequence). This CDR3 contains 16 residues. The CDR3 nucleotides read TGTGCCAGCAGCCCCTCGCTCCGTACGGGGGCCAACGTCCTGACTTTC. This translates into CASSPSLRTGANVLTF. Full variable domain (remainder filled in from reference TRBV7-7 and TRBJ2-6): GAGVSQSPRYKVTKRGQDVTLRCDPISSHATLYWYQQALGQGPEFLTYFNYEAQPDKSGLPSDRFSAERPEGSISTLTIQRTEQRDSAMYRCASSPSLRTGANVLTFGAGSRLTVL.

The chain combines TRBV12-3 or TRBV12-4 with TRBJ1-5; 7 nucleotides agree with TRBD1. There are 14 residues in the CDR3. V lost 6 bases and J lost 6; bases outside the gene matches: 8. CDR3 region: CASRPQGGTQPQHF. The CDR3 bases are TGTGCCAGCAGGCCGCAGGGGGGGACTCAGCCCCAGCATTTT.

The V and J genes are TRBV2 and TRBJ2-1; no reliable D call. The V gene lost 7 bases and the J gene lost 8 bases, with 18 bases spanning the gap. There are 14 residues in the CDR3. Germline V CDR1 and CDR2: SNHLY, FYNNEI. CDR3 region: CASTSRTYTDEQFF. The CDR3 region has the DNA TGTGCCAGCACCTCAAGGACCTACACCGATGAGCAGTTCTTC. Full variable domain (missing parts from reference TRBV2 and TRBJ2-1): EPEVTQTPSHQVTQMGQEVILRCVPISNHLYFYWYRQILGQKVEFLVSFYNNEISEKSEIFDDQFSVERPDGSNFTLKIRSTKLEDSAMYFCASTSRTYTDEQFFGPGTRLTVL.

This clonotype was recorded once. The chain couples TRBV28 to TRBJ2-5, with no clear D. V was clipped by 5 bases and J by 5 bases, with 18 bases between them. This CDR3 is 15 amino acids long. The germline V gene encodes CDR1 MDHEN and CDR2 SYDVKM. CDR3 DNA sequence: TGTGCCAGCAGTAAGCTTTCTGAGGTAAAGGAGACCCAGTACTTC. It codes for CASSKLSEVKETQYF.

The chain recombines TRBV6-1 with TRBJ2-5; 10 positions agree with TRBD1. V lost 7 bases and J lost 4; bases outside the gene matches: 3. Germline CDR1 reads MNHNS; CDR2 reads SASEGT. The CDR3 covers 13 residues. In DNA, the CDR3 is TGTGCCAGCATCGACAGGGGGCTAGAGACCCAGTACTTC. The encoded protein is CASIDRGLETQYF.

This clonotype was seen a few times. The CDR3 spells CASSFRGGPTDTQYF. Written as DNA, the CDR3 is TGTGCCAGCAGCTTTCGGGGGGGGCCGACAGATACGCAGTATTTT. V usage is TRBV7-9 and J usage is TRBJ2-3; TRBD2 aligns across 8 bases. With V trimmed by 3 bases and J by 3 bases, 5 bases remained unmatched. Germline assignment: CDR1 SEHNR and CDR2 FQNEAQ (reference sequence). This CDR3 spans 15 amino acids.

The V call is TRBV6-1, the J call TRBJ1-4; D uncertain. The V and J ends lost 5 bases and 5 bases respectively, with 15 bases between them. The CDR3 totals 15 residues. Germline CDR1 reads MNHNS; CDR2 reads SASEGT. CDR3 loop: CASSTAGSGNEKLFF. In DNA, the CDR3 is TGTGCCAGCAGTACCGCAGGTTCGGGCAATGAAAAACTGTTTTTT.

The chain joins TRBV10-3 to TRBJ2-5, with TRBD2 identical over 9 bases. Germline CDR1 and CDR2: ENHRY and SYGVKD. J gave up 2 bases and V 5 bases, and 6 bases lay outside the gene matches. CDR3 size: 15 residues. DNA for the CDR3: TGTGCCATCAGTTCTCTAGCGGGGCCACAAGAGACCCAGTACTTC. Translated, it gives CAISSLAGPQETQYF.

This clonotype was observed at least ten times. The chain carries TRBV9 and TRBJ1-3; TRBD1 is a possible D gene (5 bases). V lost 7 bases to trimming and J lost 0 bases, with 17 bases between them. CDR3 length: 16 residues. Germline assignment: CDR1 SGDLS and CDR2 YYNGEE. The CDR3 loop reads CASDPGAQSSGNTIYF. The DNA of the CDR3 is TGTGCCAGCGACCCTGGGGCTCAGAGCTCTGGAAACACCATATATTTT.